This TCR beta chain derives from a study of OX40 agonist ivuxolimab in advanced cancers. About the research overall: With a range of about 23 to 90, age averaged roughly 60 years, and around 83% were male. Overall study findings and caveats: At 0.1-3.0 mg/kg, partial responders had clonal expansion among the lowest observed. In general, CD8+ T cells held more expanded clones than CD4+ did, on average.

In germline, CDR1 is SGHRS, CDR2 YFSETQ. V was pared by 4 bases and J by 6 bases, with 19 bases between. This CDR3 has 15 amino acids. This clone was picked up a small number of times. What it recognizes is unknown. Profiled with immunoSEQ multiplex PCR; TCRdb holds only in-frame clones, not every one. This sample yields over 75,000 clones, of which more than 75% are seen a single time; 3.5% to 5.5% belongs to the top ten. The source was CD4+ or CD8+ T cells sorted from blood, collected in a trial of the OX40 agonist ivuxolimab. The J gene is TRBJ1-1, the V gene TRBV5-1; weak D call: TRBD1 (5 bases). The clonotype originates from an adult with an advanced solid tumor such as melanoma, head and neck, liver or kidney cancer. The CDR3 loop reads CASSRVLAGGSEAFF. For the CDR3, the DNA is TGCGCCAGCAGCCGTGTCCTCGCGGGGGGATCTGAAGCTTTCTTT.